These 4 T cell receptor beta chains were all obtained from the same sample, sequenced in a study of T cells in Graves' hyperthyroidism and ophthalmopathy. What was amplified from RNA transcripts were TCR beta CDR3 regions. A first-round RT-PCR of the TCR CDR3 used the HTBI primer set. TCRdb independently ran MiXCR on the multiplex PCR reads; one entry per CDR3 protein. The sample lists 620,000 or so distinct CDR3 sequences, roughly 15% occurring once. Sequences were obtained from blood. The receptors stem from a woman aged 50 to 60 with Graves' ophthalmopathy.

This clonotype came up many times. V is TRBV13 and J is TRBJ2-7; 8 bases fit TRBD1. V dropped 3 bases and J dropped 4; count of bases not matched to a gene: 5. This CDR3 has 14 residues. Germline lookup yields CDR1 PRHDT and CDR2 FYEKMQ (reference sequence). The CDR3 nucleotides are TGTGCCAGCAGCTTCGACAGGGGAAGGTACGAGCAGTACTTC. Protein product: CASSFDRGRYEQYF.

This clonotype came up many times. CDR3 nucleotides: TGTGCCACCAGTGATGTGGGAAGCAATCAGCCCCAGCATTTT. Translation gives CATSDVGSNQPQHF. The chain uses TRBV24-1 and TRBJ1-5; D not certain. V lost 3 bases and J lost 1, with 6 bases in between. Germline V gene sequence: CDR1 KGHDR, CDR2 SFDVKD. The CDR3 has 14 amino acids.

This clonotype has at least ten counts. The chain employs TRBV28 and TRBJ1-5; D is possibly TRBD1 (5 bases). The V and J ends lost 2 bases and 6 bases respectively, with 20 bases between them. The CDR3 has 17 amino acids. Germline CDR1 and CDR2: MDHEN and SYDVKM. The DNA for the CDR3 is TGTGCCAGCAGTTTACGGCAGGGAATCGGGGACGGTCAGCCCCAGCATTTT. Its translation is CASSLRQGIGDGQPQHF.

This clonotype occurred many times. The chain recombines TRBV12-3 or TRBV12-4 with TRBJ2-1; 8 bases are shared with TRBD2. J was trimmed by 6 bases and V by 3 bases; bases with no gene match: 10. The CDR3 has 16 residues. CDR3 in DNA: TGTGCCAGCAGTTTCGAAACCGGGACTAGTGCCAATGAGCAGTTCTTC. The encoded protein is CASSFETGTSANEQFF.